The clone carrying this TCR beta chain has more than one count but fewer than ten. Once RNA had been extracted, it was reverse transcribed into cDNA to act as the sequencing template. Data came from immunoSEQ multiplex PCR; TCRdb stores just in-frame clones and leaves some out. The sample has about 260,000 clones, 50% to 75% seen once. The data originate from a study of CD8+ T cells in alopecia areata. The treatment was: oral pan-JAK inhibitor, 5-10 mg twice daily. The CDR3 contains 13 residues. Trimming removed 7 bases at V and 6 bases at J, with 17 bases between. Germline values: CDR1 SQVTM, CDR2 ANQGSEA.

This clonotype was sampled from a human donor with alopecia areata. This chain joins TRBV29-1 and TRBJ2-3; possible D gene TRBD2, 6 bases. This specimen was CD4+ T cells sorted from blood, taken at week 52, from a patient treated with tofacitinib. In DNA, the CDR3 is TGCAGCGCCTCATTCGGGGGTGACGATACGCAGTATTTT. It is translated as CSASFGGDDTQYF.